What follows are 12 T cell receptor beta chains derived from one specimen sequenced in a study of sequential checkpoint blockade in melanoma. Profiling relied on immunoSEQ multiplex PCR, and the TCRdb table lists in-frame clones only, not all of them. The profile covers 34,000 or so clones, with 82% appearing a single time and 18% taken by the ten largest. The treatment denotes: randomized to nivolumab then ipilimumab (arm A) or the reverse (arm B). The sample in question was CD8+ T cells sorted from blood (inferred from file names), obtained from a patient given nivolumab and ipilimumab in sequence. The receptors shown here come from a human donor with melanoma.

The chain combines TRBV5-8 with TRBJ1-2, with D tentatively TRBD1 (5 bases). The CDR3 totals 14 residues. Germline CDR1 is SGHTS and CDR2 is YDEGEE. Trimming pared 7 bases from V and 0 bases from J, leaving 13 bases between. CDR3 DNA sequence: TGTGCCAGCCTCTGGGGGGGACCTAACTATGGCTACACCTTC. The encoded protein is CASLWGGPNYGYTF.

The V and J genes are TRBV27 and TRBJ2-1; TRBD1 aligns across 9 bases. The junction had 10 bases not matched to a gene; V was cut back by 6 bases and J by 4 bases. This CDR3 is 16 amino acids long. Germline lookup yields CDR1 MNHEY and CDR2 SMNVEV (reference sequence). The CDR3 bases are TGTGCCAGCAGCCCATCGACGGACAGGGGTTACAATGAGCAGTTCTTC. This translates into CASSPSTDRGYNEQFF.

This clone was picked up a small number of times. The chain recombines TRBV6-5 with TRBJ1-1; no definite D call. The CDR3 is made up of 13 amino acids. The germline V gene has CDR1 MNHEY and CDR2 SVGAGI. V was trimmed by 5 bases and J by 3 bases, leaving 10 bases between them. The CDR3 sequence: CASSAGPYTEAFF. The CDR3 DNA sequence: TGTGCCAGCAGTGCAGGTCCTTACACTGAAGCTTTCTTT.

J is TRBJ2-3 and V is TRBV4-2; 11 nucleotides line up with TRBD1. CDR1 is LGHNA and CDR2 is YNFKEQ in the germline V gene. J gave up 2 bases and V 1 base, and 2 bases lay outside the gene matches. There are 16 residues in the CDR3. CDR3 sequence: CASSQGTGGHTDTQYF. CDR3 bases: TGTGCCAGCAGCCAAGGGACAGGGGGCCACACAGATACGCAGTATTTT.

This chain joins TRBV13 and TRBJ1-4; D remains ambiguous. The germline V and J ends were trimmed by 6 bases and 2 bases, with 4 bases remaining between them. The CDR3 is made up of 12 amino acids. Germline CDR1 PRHDT, CDR2 FYEKMQ (reference sequence). The CDR3 sequence: CASRETNEKLFF. In DNA, the CDR3 is TGTGCCAGCAGGGAGACTAATGAAAAACTGTTTTTT.

This chain links TRBV6-5 with TRBJ1-2; D unclear. Germline CDR1 reads MNHEY; CDR2 reads SVGAGI. The CDR3 totals 12 residues. V lost 8 bases, J lost 0 bases, and 7 bases lay in between. In DNA, the CDR3 is TGTGCCAGCTCAACAGCTAACTATGGCTACACCTTC. It specifies CASSTANYGYTF.

The rearrangement uses TRBV28 and TRBJ2-7, with TRBD2 identical over 7 bases. CDR3 length: 15 residues. The germline CDR1 and CDR2 sequences are MDHEN and SYDVKM. Germline trimming cut 2 bases from V and 3 bases from J; bases unmatched to any gene: 7. This chain's CDR3 is CASSLSRGDGYEQYF. CDR3 DNA sequence: TGTGCCAGCAGTTTAAGCCGGGGGGACGGCTACGAGCAGTACTTC.

The chain combines TRBV6-1 with TRBJ1-2; 7 positions agree with TRBD1. Germline V gene sequence: CDR1 MNHNS, CDR2 SASEGT. The CDR3 spans 15 residues. V was clipped by 10 bases and J by 3 bases; unmatched bases: 14. For the CDR3, the DNA is TGTGCCATCCTTCGGAACAGGGGTACTCACTATGGCTACACCTTC. Its protein is CAILRNRGTHYGYTF.

The chain is built from TRBV29-1 and TRBJ2-7, with D possibly matching TRBD1 (6 bases). Germline loops: CDR1 SQVTM, CDR2 ANQGSEA. This CDR3 is built from 17 residues. V shed 4 bases and J shed 2 bases, with 24 bases lying between them. In DNA form, the CDR3 reads TGCAGCGTTGGGGGTAGGGAACAGGGCACGAGCGCCTACGAGCAGTACTTC. This sequence encodes CSVGGREQGTSAYEQYF.

This clone was counted once. The chain employs TRBV9 and TRBJ2-1; 8 nucleotides match TRBD2. This CDR3 has 15 residues. Per the germline V gene, CDR1 is SGDLS and CDR2 is YYNGEE. The trim removed 3 bases at V and 0 bases at J, leaving 2 bases unmatched. CDR3 sequence (DNA): TGTGCCAGCAGCGCGAGCGGGAGCTCCTACAATGAGCAGTTCTTC. Protein: CASSASGSSYNEQFF.

The chain links TRBV9 to TRBJ2-3, with D unresolved. The CDR3 totals 15 residues. Germline CDR1 reads SGDLS; CDR2 reads YYNGEE. V was pared by 0 bases and J by 0 bases, with 8 bases between. CDR3 protein: CASSVGQVSTDTQYF. The CDR3 DNA reads as TGTGCCAGCAGCGTAGGTCAGGTGAGCACAGATACGCAGTATTTT.

The chain links TRBV9 to TRBJ2-3; possibly TRBD2 for D (5 bases). Germline loops: CDR1 SGDLS, CDR2 YYNGEE. This CDR3 has 14 amino acids. The ends were cut back, 0 bases at V and 4 bases at J, with 9 bases in the middle. As DNA, the CDR3 is TGTGCCAGCAGCGTAGAAGAGGGATCAGATACGCAGTATTTT. The encoded protein is CASSVEEGSDTQYF. Combining the CDR3 with reference TRBV9 and TRBJ2-3 gives the whole variable domain DSGVTQTPKHLITATGQRVTLRCSPRSGDLSVYWYQQSLDQGLQFLIQYYNGEERAKGNILERFSAQQFPDLHSELNLSSLELGDSALYFCASSVEEGSDTQYFGPGTRLTVL.